This entry features one T cell receptor beta chain sequence. TCRdb keeps only in-frame clones here, not all; method: immunoSEQ multiplex PCR. In the table there are about 48,000 clones, just over 85% of which are singletons. The CDR3 contains 17 residues. The germline CDR1 and CDR2 sequences are ENHRY and SYGVKD. V was clipped by 3 bases and J by 1 base; unmatched bases: 10. This sample was included in a study of blood T cell repertoires in COVID-19. Study at large: COVID-19 samples collected from the United States, Italy and Spain covered acute and convalescent phases. In each case, the material was cDNA or gDNA derived from T cells, B-cell-depleted T cells, or PBMCs.

Seattle-derived patients entered the study during active infection and were followed longitudinally. The TCR was taken from a woman older than 75 with COVID-19, enrolled during active disease. This chain connects TRBV10-3 to TRBJ2-3; TRBD2 aligns across 7 bases. Material for sequencing was peripheral blood. DNA of the CDR3: TGTGCCATCAGTGACTTTACGGAGCGGGAAGGCACAGATACGCAGTATTTT. Its protein is CAISDFTEREGTDTQYF.